This entry concerns a single T cell receptor (beta chain). What it binds is not known. One entry per CDR3 protein, called by TCRdb with MiXCR from the reads. Here the sample spans 700,000 to 950,000 distinct CDR3 sequences, 32% being singletons. This specimen comes from a study of T cell repertoires in cytomegalovirus infection. Germline V CDR1 and CDR2: SGHRS, YFSETQ. This CDR3 contains 15 residues. The trim removed 3 bases at V and 3 bases at J, leaving 8 bases unmatched. The chain uses TRBV5-1 and TRBJ1-2; 7 nucleotides line up with TRBD1. The starting material was cultured CD8+ T cells from PBMCs, obtained from culture after CMV antigen stimulation. This TCR derives from a human donor in good health (CMV status not recorded). Some clones in this sample may be carry-over from other donors' samples. CDR3: CASSSVQGIDYGYTF. The DNA for the CDR3 is TGCGCCAGCAGCTCCGTACAGGGGATCGACTATGGCTACACCTTC.